This T cell receptor beta chain was recovered during a study of blood T cell repertoires in COVID-19. Study-wide context: Specimens from acute and convalescent COVID-19 originated in the United States, Italy and Spain. From T cells, B-cell-depleted T cells, or PBMCs came the material, which was cDNA or gDNA.

The CDR3 covers 18 residues. The ends were cut back, 1 base at V and 0 bases at J, with 16 bases in the middle. Germline loops: CDR1 MGHRA, CDR2 YSYEKL. Per the study methods: Nucleated cell counts were estimated from reference gene primer amplification. Data came from immunoSEQ multiplex PCR; TCRdb stores just in-frame clones and leaves some out. D and trimming come from the DNA, and the V and J calls and clone size come from that table. The repertoire includes 70,000 or so clones, about four fifths of them detected once, and more than 12% sits in the top ten. Seattle participants joined during active infection and were tracked over time.

The clonotype was recovered from a man in his sixties with COVID-19, enrolled during active disease. The genes are TRBV4-1 and TRBJ1-3, with D unclear. Material for sequencing was peripheral blood. The CDR3 reads CASSQVTLGLSSGNTIYF. DNA of the CDR3: TGCGCCAGCAGCCAAGTTACGTTAGGACTGTCCTCTGGAAACACCATATATTTT.